These 3 T cell receptor beta chains were sequenced from one sample in a study of response to subunit inactivated influenza vaccine. TCRdb redid the calling of the RT-PCR reads with MiXCR, one entry per CDR3 protein. The sample has around 710,000 distinct CDR3 sequences; approximately 15% are singletons. The input for sequencing was PBMCs from blood, taken around 14 days before vaccination. These receptors all stem from a man aged 50 or older who received an inactivated influenza vaccine.

This clonotype has more than one count but fewer than ten. The chain carries TRBV10-2 and TRBJ2-7, with 10 bases aligning to TRBD1. V shed 6 bases, J shed 2 bases, and the junction held 4 bases outside the gene matches. The germline CDR1 and CDR2 sequences are WSHSY and SAAADI. The CDR3 runs to 14 residues. This CDR3 is CASRQGQGTYEQYF. The DNA for the CDR3 is TGCGCCAGCAGACAGGGACAGGGGACCTACGAGCAGTACTTC.

This clonotype was seen a handful of times. The V call is TRBV6-5, the J call TRBJ2-5; 8 bases align to TRBD1. This CDR3 region has 14 residues. The germline gives CDR1 MNHEY, CDR2 SVGAGI. The J segment lost 7 bases and the V segment lost 2 bases, leaving 6 bases of the junction unmatched. This chain's CDR3 is CASSYPDRAGTQYF. CDR3 nucleotides: TGTGCCAGCAGTTACCCGGACAGGGCAGGGACCCAGTACTTC.

This clonotype was seen more than once but under ten times. The chain is built from TRBV20-1 and TRBJ1-5; D remains unclear. CDR1 DFQATT and CDR2 SNEGSKA come from the germline V gene (reference sequence). Trimming removed 1 base at V and 4 bases at J, with 14 bases between. The length of the CDR3 is 15 residues. The CDR3 nucleotides are TGCAGTGCTAGAGTTCATGGCAGCCGAAATCAGCCCCAGCATTTT. Translated: CSARVHGSRNQPQHF.